Each of the 8 T cell receptor beta chains below was sequenced from the same sample in a study of human T cells and chemical hapten exposure. One entry per CDR3 protein results from TCRdb running MiXCR on the RACE reads. The profile shows approximately 370,000 distinct CDR3 sequences, about 5.4% of them singletons. Documented time point: pre-sensitization, week 0. The treatment was: therapeutic diphenylcyclopropenone sensitization with weekly scalp DPC. Sequences were derived from whole blood, sampled in connection with sensitization to the hapten diphenylcyclopropenone (DPC). The origin of the receptors is a woman younger than 35 with alopecia areata. Some clones in this sample may be carry-over from other donors' samples.

The genes are TRBV20-1 and TRBJ1-5; weak D call: TRBD1 (5 bases). V shed 3 bases and J shed 5 bases, with 20 bases lying between them. Per germline, CDR1 DFQATT and CDR2 SNEGSKA (reference sequence). This CDR3 is 16 amino acids long. The CDR3 here is CSASPSPNRYDQPQHF. CDR3 nucleotide sequence: TGCAGTGCTAGTCCGTCACCTAACAGGTACGATCAGCCCCAGCATTTT.

This clonotype was observed a handful of times. The genes are TRBV12-5 and TRBJ2-5; no reliable D call. The CDR3 has 11 amino acids. Germline V gene lookup returns CDR1 LGHNT and CDR2 FRNRAP. V lost 2 bases and J lost 7, with 5 bases in between. The CDR3 spells CASGLPGTQYF. The CDR3 DNA reads as TGTGCTAGTGGTTTGCCGGGGACCCAGTACTTC.

This clonotype has only a few counts. The chain employs TRBV20-1 and TRBJ2-3; TRBD2 aligns across 9 bases. V lost 2 bases to trimming and J lost 4 bases; unmatched junction nucleotides: 7. Germline V gene lookup returns CDR1 DFQATT and CDR2 SNEGSKA (reference sequence). The CDR3 is 15 residues long. The CDR3 protein is CSARKLAGDADTQYF. CDR3 bases: TGCAGTGCTAGAAAACTAGCGGGCGACGCAGATACGCAGTATTTT.

This clonotype was recorded many times. The chain recombines TRBV20-1 with TRBJ2-1; 7 bases line up with TRBD2. With 4 bases clipped from V and 2 bases from J, the junction kept 5 bases outside the gene matches. Germline V gene sequence: CDR1 DFQATT, CDR2 SNEGSKA (reference sequence). The CDR3 is 14 residues long. The CDR3 spells CSATLRGTYNEQFF. As DNA, the CDR3 is TGCAGTGCTACCCTGCGGGGGACCTACAATGAGCAGTTCTTC.

The CDR3: CASSLGAARETQYF. The CDR3 DNA follows: TGTGCCAGCAGCTTGGGAGCGGCCAGGGAGACCCAGTACTTC. The chain joins TRBV5-4 to TRBJ2-5, with TRBD2 as a possible D gene (5 bases). The CDR3 length is 14 residues. Germline CDR1 is SGHNT and CDR2 is YYREEE (reference sequence). V shed 0 bases and J shed 5 bases, with 11 bases lying between them. The variable domain in full, with the rest retrieved from reference TRBV5-4 and TRBJ2-5, is ETGVTQSPTHLIKTRGQQVTLRCSSQSGHNTVSWYQQALGQGPQFIFQYYREEENGRGNFPPRFSGLQFPNYSSELNVNALELDDSALYLCASSLGAARETQYFGPGTRLLVL.

The chain carries TRBV7-9 and TRBJ2-7, with 12 bases lining up with TRBD2. This CDR3 region has 16 residues. Germline-derived CDR1 and CDR2 are SEHNR and FQNEAQ (reference sequence). With 5 bases clipped from V and 7 bases from J, the junction kept 12 bases outside the gene matches. CDR3 sequence (DNA): TGTGCCAGCAGCGCTCTCCGGACTAGCGGGGTAGGAGAGCAGTACTTC. It translates to CASSALRTSGVGEQYF.

This clonotype was detected a few times. The rearrangement links TRBV6-6 to TRBJ1-2; TRBD1 might be the D (6 bases). Germline assignment: CDR1 MNHNY and CDR2 SVGAGI (reference sequence). CDR3 length equals 17 residues. Trimming left V 6 bases short and J 0 bases short, with 20 bases between. The CDR3 DNA is TGTGCCAGCAGGTCGGGTTTGGGACAAGGAGCTAACTATGGCTACACCTTC. Translation gives CASRSGLGQGANYGYTF.

This clonotype was counted ten times or more. The chain has TRBV5-1 and TRBJ2-6, with D perhaps matching TRBD2 (5 bases). Germline CDR1 SGHRS, CDR2 YFSETQ. The CDR3 is 14 amino acids. The V gene lost 4 bases and the J gene lost 9 bases, with 14 bases spanning the gap. The CDR3 nucleotides are TGCGCCAGCAGCCCGACCGGGGATCGCAACGTCCTGACTTTC. Translated: CASSPTGDRNVLTF.